Listed below are T cell receptor beta chains from one sample, sequenced in a study of identical twins. One entry per CDR3 protein results from TCRdb running MiXCR on the 5' RACE reads. Of approximately 210,000 distinct CDR3 sequences listed, approximately 9% are singletons. Sequenced: memory (CD45RO+) T cells sorted from blood. The receptor source for this set is a woman aged 18-30 years in good health. Each CDR3 is given with its conserved first and last residue. Fields, in order: V gene, J gene, CDR3 protein.

>TRBV18|TRBJ2-7
CASSPPTGEYEQYF
>TRBV4-2|TRBJ2-3
CASSQSRGGTDTQYF
>TRBV20-1|TRBJ2-5
CSARKGGPKETQYF
>TRBV11-2|TRBJ2-1
CASSPRRAGDYNEQFF
>TRBV20-1|TRBJ1-2
CSAKRQSLYGYTF
>TRBV20-1|TRBJ2-2
CSARLGNTGELFF
>TRBV19|TRBJ2-1
CASSLQGLAGLSYNEQFF
>TRBV29-1|TRBJ1-1
CSAEWVVYGEAFF
>TRBV4-1|TRBJ2-2
CASSQDQGQGSTGELFF
>TRBV6-5|TRBJ1-1
CASSYQGEGTEAFF
>TRBV20-1|TRBJ1-1
CSARETRAYGAFF
>TRBV9|TRBJ2-3
CASSGDRGRTDTQYF
>TRBV6-2/TRBV6-3|TRBJ2-7
CASSTGGYEQYF
>TRBV20-1|TRBJ2-3
CSASEAGHTDTQYF
>TRBV11-2|TRBJ1-2
CASSPQGGGVYGYTF
>TRBV4-1|TRBJ2-1
CASSQDPQPGLAGKGRYNEQFF
>TRBV5-6|TRBJ1-1
CASSTLAGGGRAFF
>TRBV10-3|TRBJ2-3
CAITSGTSGGHTDTQYF
>TRBV2|TRBJ1-2
CASSEGVWAPGGYTF
>TRBV6-5|TRBJ2-1
CASSYLPTRSNEQFF
>TRBV19|TRBJ2-7
CASIPSGGSVHEQYF
>TRBV11-2|TRBJ2-2
CASSSPRSGRAWGTGELFF
>TRBV27|TRBJ1-5
CASTTGTSNQPQHF
>TRBV20-1|TRBJ2-1
CSARDAGTSRNEQFF
>TRBV4-3|TRBJ2-6
CASSLHSGANVLTF
>TRBV9|TRBJ2-2
CASNRLASTGELFF
>TRBV5-4|TRBJ2-5
CASSLGSGGSQETQYF
>TRBV6-1|TRBJ2-7
CASSIRKGYDEQYF
>TRBV27|TRBJ2-1
CASSPTGGTRANEQFF
>TRBV6-5|TRBJ2-7
CASSYSPGQGMHEQYF
>TRBV7-2|TRBJ2-5
CASSPDRGAETQYF
>TRBV7-9|TRBJ2-7
CASSGPGEQYF
>TRBV6-5|TRBJ1-1
CASSYLGSGINTEAFF
>TRBV20-1|TRBJ2-7
CSASRGDEQYF
>TRBV5-1|TRBJ2-3
CADSPTSGSYTQYF
>TRBV7-9|TRBJ2-4
CASSLGPGRGAKNIQYF
>TRBV7-9|TRBJ2-7
CASNERGQGTYEQYF
>TRBV19|TRBJ2-6
CASSSEGVYSGANVLTF
>TRBV12-3/TRBV12-4|TRBJ1-1
CASSLVLQGAPLF
>TRBV20-1|TRBJ2-5
CSARLHRSGETQYF
>TRBV5-1|TRBJ2-7
CASSPTSGTGEQYF
>TRBV7-9|TRBJ1-4
CASSFPGGRNEKLFF